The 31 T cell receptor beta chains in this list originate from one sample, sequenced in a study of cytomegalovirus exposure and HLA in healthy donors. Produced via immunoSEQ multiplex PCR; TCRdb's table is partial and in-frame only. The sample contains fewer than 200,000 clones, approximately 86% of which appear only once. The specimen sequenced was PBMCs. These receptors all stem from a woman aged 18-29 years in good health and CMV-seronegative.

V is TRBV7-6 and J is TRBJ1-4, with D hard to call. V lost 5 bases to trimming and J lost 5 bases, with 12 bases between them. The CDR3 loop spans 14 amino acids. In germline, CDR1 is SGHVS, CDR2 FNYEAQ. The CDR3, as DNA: TGTGCCAGCAGCCAGGAAGTATACAATGAAAAACTGTTTTTT. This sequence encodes CASSQEVYNEKLFF.

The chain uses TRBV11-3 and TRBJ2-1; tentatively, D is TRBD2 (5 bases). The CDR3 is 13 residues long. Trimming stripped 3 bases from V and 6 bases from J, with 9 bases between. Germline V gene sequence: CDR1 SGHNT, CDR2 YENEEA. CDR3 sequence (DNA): TGTGCCAGCAGCTTGGGAGCTTTCAATGAGCAGTTCTTC. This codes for CASSLGAFNEQFF.

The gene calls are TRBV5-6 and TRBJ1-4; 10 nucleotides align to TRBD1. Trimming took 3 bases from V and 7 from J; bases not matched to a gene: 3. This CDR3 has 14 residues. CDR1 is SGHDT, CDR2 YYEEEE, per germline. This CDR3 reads CASSWDRGSEKLFF. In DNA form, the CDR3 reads TGTGCCAGCAGCTGGGACAGGGGAAGTGAAAAACTGTTTTTT.

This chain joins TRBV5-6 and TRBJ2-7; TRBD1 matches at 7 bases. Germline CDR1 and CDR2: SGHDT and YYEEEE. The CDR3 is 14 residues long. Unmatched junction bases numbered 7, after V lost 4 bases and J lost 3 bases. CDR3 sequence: CASSMGQRSYEQYF. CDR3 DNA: TGTGCCAGCAGCATGGGACAGCGAAGCTACGAGCAGTACTTC.

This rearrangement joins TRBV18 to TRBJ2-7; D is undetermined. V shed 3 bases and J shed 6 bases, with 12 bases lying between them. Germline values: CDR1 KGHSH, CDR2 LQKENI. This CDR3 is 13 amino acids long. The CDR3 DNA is TGTGCCAGCTCACCCGACACGGTTAGCGAGCAGTACTTC. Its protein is CASSPDTVSEQYF.

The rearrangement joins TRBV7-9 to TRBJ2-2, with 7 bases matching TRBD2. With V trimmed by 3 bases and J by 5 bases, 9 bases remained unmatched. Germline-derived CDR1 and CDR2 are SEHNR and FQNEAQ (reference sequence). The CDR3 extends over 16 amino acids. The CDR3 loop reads CASSLGGTTLTGELFF. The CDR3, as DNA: TGTGCCAGCAGCTTGGGAGGGACTACACTTACCGGGGAGCTGTTTTTT.

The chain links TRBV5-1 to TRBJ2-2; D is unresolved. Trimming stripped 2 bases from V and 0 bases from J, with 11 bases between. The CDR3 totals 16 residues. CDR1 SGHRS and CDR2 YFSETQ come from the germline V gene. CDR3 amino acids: CASSLQTLANTGELFF. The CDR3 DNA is TGCGCCAGCAGCTTACAGACATTAGCGAACACCGGGGAGCTGTTTTTT.

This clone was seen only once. The CDR3: CAGGQGARDEQFF. DNA of the CDR3: TGTGCCGGGGGGCAGGGGGCGCGGGATGAGCAGTTCTTC. This chain joins TRBV2 and TRBJ2-1, with 8 positions matching TRBD1. The CDR3 is 13 amino acids. Germline CDR1 and CDR2: SNHLY and FYNNEI. Trimming at V came to 11 bases and at J to 8 bases, leaving 11 bases not matched to a gene.

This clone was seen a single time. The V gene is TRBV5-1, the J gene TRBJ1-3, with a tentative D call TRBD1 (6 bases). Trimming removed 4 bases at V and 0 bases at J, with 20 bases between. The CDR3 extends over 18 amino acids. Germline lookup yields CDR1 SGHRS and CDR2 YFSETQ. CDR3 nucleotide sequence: TGCGCCAGCAGCAAGGAAGGGACACGAAGTAGCTCTGGAAACACCATATATTTT. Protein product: CASSKEGTRSSSGNTIYF.

The chain's CDR3 is CASSLSGLVAGEQFF. DNA for the CDR3: TGTGCCAGCAGTTTATCGGGACTAGTAGCGGGAGAGCAGTTCTTC. V and J are TRBV27 and TRBJ2-1; 8 bases line up with TRBD2. Germline V gene data show CDR1 as MNHEY and CDR2 as SMNVEV (reference sequence). V was clipped by 0 bases and J by 10 bases; unmatched bases: 8. This CDR3 contains 15 residues.

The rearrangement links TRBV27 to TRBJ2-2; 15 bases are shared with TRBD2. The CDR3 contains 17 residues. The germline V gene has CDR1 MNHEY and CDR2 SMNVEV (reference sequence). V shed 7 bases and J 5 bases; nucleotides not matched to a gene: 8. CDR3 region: CASTQGLAGGKTGELFF. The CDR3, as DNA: TGTGCCAGCACCCAGGGACTAGCGGGAGGTAAAACCGGGGAGCTGTTTTTT.

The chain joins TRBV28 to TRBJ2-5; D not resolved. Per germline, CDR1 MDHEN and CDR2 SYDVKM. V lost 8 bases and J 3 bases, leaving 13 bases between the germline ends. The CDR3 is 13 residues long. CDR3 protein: CASGEAREETQYF. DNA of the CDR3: TGTGCCAGCGGAGAGGCTAGAGAAGAGACCCAGTACTTC.

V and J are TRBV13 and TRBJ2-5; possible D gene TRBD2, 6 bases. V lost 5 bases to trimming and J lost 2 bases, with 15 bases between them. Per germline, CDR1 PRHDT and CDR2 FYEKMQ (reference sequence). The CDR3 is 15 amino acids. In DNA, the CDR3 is TGTGCCAGCAGCGCCGCCCCCGGGAGTCAAGAGACCCAGTACTTC. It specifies CASSAAPGSQETQYF.

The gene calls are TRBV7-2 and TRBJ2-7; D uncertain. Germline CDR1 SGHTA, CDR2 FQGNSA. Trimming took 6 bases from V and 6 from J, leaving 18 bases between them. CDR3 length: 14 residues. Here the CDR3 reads CASRLARDMGEQYF. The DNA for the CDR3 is TGTGCCAGCAGGTTGGCCCGAGACATGGGCGAGCAGTACTTC.

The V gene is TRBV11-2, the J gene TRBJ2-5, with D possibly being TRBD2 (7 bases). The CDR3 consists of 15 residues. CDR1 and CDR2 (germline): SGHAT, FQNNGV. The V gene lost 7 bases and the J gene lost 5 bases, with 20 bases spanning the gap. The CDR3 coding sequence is TGTGCCAGCACCAAGGCTGGGGGGGGCCGGGAGACCCAGTACTTC. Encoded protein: CASTKAGGGRETQYF.

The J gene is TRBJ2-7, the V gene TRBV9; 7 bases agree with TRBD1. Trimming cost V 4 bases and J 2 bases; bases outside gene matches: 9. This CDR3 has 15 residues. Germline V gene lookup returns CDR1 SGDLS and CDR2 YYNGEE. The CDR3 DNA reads TGTGCCAGCAGCAGTGTCCGGGACAGCCCCTACGAGCAGTACTTC. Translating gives CASSSVRDSPYEQYF.

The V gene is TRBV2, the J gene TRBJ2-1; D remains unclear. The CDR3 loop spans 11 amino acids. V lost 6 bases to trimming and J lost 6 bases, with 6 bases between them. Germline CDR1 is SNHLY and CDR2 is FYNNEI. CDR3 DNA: TGTGCCAGCAGGGCGGTCAATGAGCAGTTCTTC. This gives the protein CASRAVNEQFF.

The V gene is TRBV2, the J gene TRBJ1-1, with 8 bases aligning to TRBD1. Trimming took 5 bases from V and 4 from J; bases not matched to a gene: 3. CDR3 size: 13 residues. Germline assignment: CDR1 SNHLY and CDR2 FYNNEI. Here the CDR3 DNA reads TGTGCCAGCAGTATAGGACAGGGCACTGAAGCTTTCTTT. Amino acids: CASSIGQGTEAFF.

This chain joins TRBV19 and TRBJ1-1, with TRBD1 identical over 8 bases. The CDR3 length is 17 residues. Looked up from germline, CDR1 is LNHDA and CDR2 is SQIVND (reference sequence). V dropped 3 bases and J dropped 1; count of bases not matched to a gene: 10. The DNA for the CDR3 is TGTGCCAGTAGTATGAGAGGACATGGACAGGGGAACACTGAAGCTTTCTTT. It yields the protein CASSMRGHGQGNTEAFF.

The chain's CDR3 is CASSPTGANYGYTF. The CDR3 DNA is TGTGCCAGCAGCCCCACAGGGGCTAACTATGGCTACACCTTC. The rearrangement uses TRBV5-4 and TRBJ1-2; the match to TRBD1 covers 7 bases. This CDR3 is built from 14 residues. With V trimmed by 4 bases and J by 0 bases, 3 bases remained unmatched. The germline V gene has CDR1 SGHNT and CDR2 YYREEE (reference sequence).

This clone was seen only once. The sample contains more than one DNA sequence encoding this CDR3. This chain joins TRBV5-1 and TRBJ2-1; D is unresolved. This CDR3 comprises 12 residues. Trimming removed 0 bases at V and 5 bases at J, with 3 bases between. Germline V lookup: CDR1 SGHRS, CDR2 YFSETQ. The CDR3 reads CASSLDNNEQFF. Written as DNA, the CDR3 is TGCGCCAGCAGCTTGGATAACAATGAGCAGTTCTTC.

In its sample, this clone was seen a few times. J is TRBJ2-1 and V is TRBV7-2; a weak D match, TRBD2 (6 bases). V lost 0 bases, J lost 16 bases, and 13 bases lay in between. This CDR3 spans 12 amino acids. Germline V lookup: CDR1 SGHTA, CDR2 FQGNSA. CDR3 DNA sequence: TGTGCCAGCAGCTTAGCGCGGCGGGATTATTTCTTC. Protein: CASSLARRDYFF.

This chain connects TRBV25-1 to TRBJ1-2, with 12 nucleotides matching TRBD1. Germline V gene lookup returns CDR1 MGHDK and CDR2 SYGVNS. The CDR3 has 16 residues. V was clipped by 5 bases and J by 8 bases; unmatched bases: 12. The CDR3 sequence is CASSPGQGAPARGYTF. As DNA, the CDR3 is TGTGCCAGCAGTCCGGGACAGGGGGCTCCGGCTAGGGGCTACACCTTC.

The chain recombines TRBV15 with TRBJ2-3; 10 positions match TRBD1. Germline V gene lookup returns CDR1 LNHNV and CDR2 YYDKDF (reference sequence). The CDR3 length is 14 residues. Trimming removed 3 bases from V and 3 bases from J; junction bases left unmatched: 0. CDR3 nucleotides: TGTGCCACCAGCAGGGGACAGGGGACAGATACGCAGTATTTT. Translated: CATSRGQGTDTQYF.

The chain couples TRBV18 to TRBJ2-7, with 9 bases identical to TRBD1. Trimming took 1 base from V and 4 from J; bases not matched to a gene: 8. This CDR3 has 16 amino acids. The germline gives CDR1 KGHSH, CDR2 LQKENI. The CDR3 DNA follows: TGTGCCAGCTCACCACTGAAGGACAGGGGCGCATACGAGCAGTACTTC. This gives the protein CASSPLKDRGAYEQYF.

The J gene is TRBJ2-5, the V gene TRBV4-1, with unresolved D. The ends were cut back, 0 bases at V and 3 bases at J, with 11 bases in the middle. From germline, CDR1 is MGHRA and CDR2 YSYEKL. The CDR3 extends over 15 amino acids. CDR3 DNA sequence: TGCGCCAGCAGCCAAGAACCAGCGCCCAAAGAGACCCAGTACTTC. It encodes CASSQEPAPKETQYF.

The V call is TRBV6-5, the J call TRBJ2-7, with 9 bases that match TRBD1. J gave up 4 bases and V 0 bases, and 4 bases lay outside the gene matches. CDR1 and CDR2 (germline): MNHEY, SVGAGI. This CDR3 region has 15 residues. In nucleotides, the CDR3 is TGTGCCAGCAGTTACTCAGGGACAGGGAATTACGAGCAGTACTTC. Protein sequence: CASSYSGTGNYEQYF.

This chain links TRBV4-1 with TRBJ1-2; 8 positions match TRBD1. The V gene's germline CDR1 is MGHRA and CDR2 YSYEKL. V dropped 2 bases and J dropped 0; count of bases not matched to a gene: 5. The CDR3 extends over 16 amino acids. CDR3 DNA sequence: TGCGCCAGCAGCCAACCAAGGACAGGGACTAACTATGGCTACACCTTC. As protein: CASSQPRTGTNYGYTF.

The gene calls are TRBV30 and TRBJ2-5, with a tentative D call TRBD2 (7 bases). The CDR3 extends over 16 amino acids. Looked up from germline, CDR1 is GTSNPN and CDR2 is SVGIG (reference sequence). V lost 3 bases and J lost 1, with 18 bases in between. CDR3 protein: CAWRLAGAKVQETQYF. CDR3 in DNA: TGTGCCTGGAGACTTGCGGGGGCGAAGGTCCAAGAGACCCAGTACTTC.

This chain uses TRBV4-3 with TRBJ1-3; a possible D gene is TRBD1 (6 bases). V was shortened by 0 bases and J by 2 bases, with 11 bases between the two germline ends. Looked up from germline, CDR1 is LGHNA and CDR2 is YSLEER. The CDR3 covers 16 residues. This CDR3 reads CASSQDSRGPGNTIYF. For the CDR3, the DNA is TGCGCCAGCAGCCAAGATAGCAGGGGCCCTGGAAACACCATATATTTT.

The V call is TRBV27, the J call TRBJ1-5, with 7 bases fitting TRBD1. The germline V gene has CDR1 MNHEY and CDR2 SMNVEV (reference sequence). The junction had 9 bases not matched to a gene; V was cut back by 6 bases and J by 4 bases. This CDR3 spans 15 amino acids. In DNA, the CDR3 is TGTGCCAGCAGCTCCCGACAGGGAACAAATCAGCCCCAGCATTTT. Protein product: CASSSRQGTNQPQHF.